The source of this TCR beta chain is a study of early T cells in non-severe SARS-CoV-2 infection. In TCRdb, the 5' RACE reads were re-called with MiXCR into one record per CDR3 protein. In the table there are 76,000 or so distinct CDR3 sequences, 11% of which are singletons. The CDR3 has 16 amino acids. Looked up from germline, CDR1 is LGHDT and CDR2 is YNNKEL (reference sequence). Germline trimming cut 2 bases from V and 6 bases from J; bases unmatched to any gene: 9. This clonotype was found many times. The clonotype originates from an adult who was a healthcare worker with PCR-confirmed SARS-CoV-2 infection or an uninfected control (not recorded which). The chain uses TRBV3-1 and TRBJ1-4; 7 bases are a match to TRBD1. Sequencing was done on a sample of whole blood. CDR3: CASSQPTGKVDEKLFF. The CDR3 DNA follows: TGTGCCAGCAGCCAACCGACAGGGAAGGTTGATGAAAAACTGTTTTTT.